The clone carrying this T cell receptor (beta chain) was counted a single time. What it binds is unknown. The CDR3 ends on some other residue instead of the conserved phenylalanine or tryptophan, so this is likely a read error. TCR beta VDJ and CDR3 were profiled, and genomic DNA was the template. TCRdb analysed the reads with MiXCR anew, one entry per CDR3 protein. The profile shows over 150,000 distinct CDR3 sequences, about 54% of them singletons. These data belong to a study of CD8+CD57+ T cells in acquired aplastic anemia. Study overall: The study obtained an average of around 3.4 ug of DNA from sorted CD4+ and CD8+ cells.

The CDR3 is 16 amino acids. Germline trimming cut 0 bases from V and 3 bases from J; bases unmatched to any gene: 5. Germline CDR1 is SGHDT and CDR2 is YYEEEE. Study-wide findings and caveats: Comparison of patients with controls identified roughly 27 shared CD8+ CDR3 sequences.

Patients selected for sequencing had displayed CD8+CD57+ cell expansion by flow cytometry. Diagnosis of severe acquired aplastic anemia applied to all patients. Patients were untreated when blood was sampled. The sample comprised sorted CD4+, CD8+, or CD8+CD57+ T cells (not recorded which) from PBMCs. The chain couples TRBV5-6 to TRBJ2-1; 8 positions match TRBD2. The origin of this receptor is a human donor with aplastic anemia. The CDR3: CASSLGGLVRYNEQFV. The CDR3 nucleotides are TGTGCCAGCAGCTTGGGGGGACTAGTTCGCTACAATGAGCAGTTCGTC.